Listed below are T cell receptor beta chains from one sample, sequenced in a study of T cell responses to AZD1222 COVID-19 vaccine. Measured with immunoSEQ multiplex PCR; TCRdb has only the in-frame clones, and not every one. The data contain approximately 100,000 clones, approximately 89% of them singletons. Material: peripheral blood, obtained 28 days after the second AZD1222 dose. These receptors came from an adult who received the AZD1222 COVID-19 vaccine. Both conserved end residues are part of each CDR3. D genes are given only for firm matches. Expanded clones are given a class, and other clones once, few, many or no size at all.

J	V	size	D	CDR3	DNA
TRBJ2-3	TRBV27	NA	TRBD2	CASSLSPGSGVRDTQYF	TGTGCCAGCAGTTTGTCCCCAGGGAGCGGGGTCCGGGATACGCAGTATTTT
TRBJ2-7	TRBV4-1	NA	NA	CASSWDISYEQYF	TGCGCCAGCAGCTGGGACATCTCCTACGAGCAGTACTTC
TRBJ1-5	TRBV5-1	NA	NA	CASSLGGEGQPQHF	TGCGCCAGCAGCTTGGGCGGTGAGGGGCAGCCCCAGCATTTT
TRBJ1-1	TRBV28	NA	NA	CASSFGWELENTEAFF	TGTGCCAGCAGTTTCGGATGGGAGTTGGAGAACACTGAAGCTTTCTTT
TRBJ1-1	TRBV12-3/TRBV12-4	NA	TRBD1	CASSADRATEAFF	TGTGCCAGCAGTGCAGACAGGGCCACTGAAGCTTTCTTT
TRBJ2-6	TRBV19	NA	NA	CASSQQGYPNTGANVLTF	TGTGCCAGTAGCCAACAGGGATACCCAAATACTGGGGCCAACGTCCTGACTTTC
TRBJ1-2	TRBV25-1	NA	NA	CASSAGSGADSYGYTF	TGTGCCAGCAGTGCGGGATCGGGGGCTGATAGCTATGGCTACACCTTC
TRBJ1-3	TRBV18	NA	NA	CASSPSAGGNTIYF	TGTGCCAGCTCACCAAGCGCGGGAGGAAACACCATATATTTT
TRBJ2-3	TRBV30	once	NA	CAWSARTDTQYF	TGTGCCTGGAGTGCCCGCACAGATACGCAGTATTTT
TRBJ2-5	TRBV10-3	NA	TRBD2	CAISGAMGGQETQYF	TGTGCCATCAGTGGGGCTATGGGGGGGCAAGAGACCCAGTACTTC
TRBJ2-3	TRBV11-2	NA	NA	CASSSQQGGPDTQYF	TGTGCCAGCAGCTCCCAGCAGGGGGGCCCAGATACGCAGTATTTT
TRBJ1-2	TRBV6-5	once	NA	CASRSGTEGYTF	TGTGCCAGCAGATCCGGGACCGAGGGCTACACCTTC
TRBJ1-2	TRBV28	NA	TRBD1	CASKGQGNYGYTF	TGTGCCAGCAAGGGACAGGGGAACTATGGCTACACCTTC
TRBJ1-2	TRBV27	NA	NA	CASSLSAGRRANYGYTF	TGTGCCAGCAGTTTATCGGCCGGCAGGCGAGCTAACTATGGCTACACCTTC
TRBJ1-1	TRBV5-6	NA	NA	CASIDQLMNTEAFF	TGTGCCAGCATTGACCAGCTCATGAACACTGAAGCTTTCTTT
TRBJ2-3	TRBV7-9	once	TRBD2	CASSTQRGAGTDTQYF	TGTGCCAGCAGCACCCAGCGGGGGGCCGGCACAGATACGCAGTATTTT
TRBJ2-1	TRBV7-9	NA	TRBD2	CASSASQRGGYNEQFF	TGTGCCAGCAGCGCGAGCCAGCGGGGGGGATACAATGAGCAGTTCTTC
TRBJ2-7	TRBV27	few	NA	CASSDPGLSGSYEQYF	TGTGCCAGCAGTGACCCGGGACTCAGTGGCTCCTACGAGCAGTACTTC
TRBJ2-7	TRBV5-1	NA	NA	CASSLVSTGGDEQYF	TGCGCCAGCAGCTTGGTTAGTACAGGGGGGGACGAGCAGTACTTC
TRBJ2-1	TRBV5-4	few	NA	CASSLDTGSYNEQFF	TGTGCCAGCAGCTTGGATACAGGGTCCTACAATGAGCAGTTCTTC
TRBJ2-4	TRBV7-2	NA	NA	CASSLGVTLAKNIQYF	TGTGCCAGCAGCTTAGGCGTCACACTAGCCAAAAACATTCAGTACTTC
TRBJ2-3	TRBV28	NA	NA	CASRFTDTQYF	TGTGCCAGCAGATTCACAGATACGCAGTATTTT
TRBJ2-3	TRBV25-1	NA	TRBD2	CASSDILAGVTTDTQYF	TGTGCCAGCAGTGACATTCTAGCGGGAGTTACCACAGATACGCAGTATTTT
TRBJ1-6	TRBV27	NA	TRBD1	CASRQGADNNSPLHF	TGTGCCAGCAGACAGGGGGCGGATAATAATTCACCCCTCCACTTT
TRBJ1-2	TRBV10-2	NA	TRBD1	CASNPGQENYGYTF	TGCGCCAGCAACCCTGGACAGGAGAACTATGGCTACACCTTC
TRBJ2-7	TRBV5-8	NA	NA	CASSLGGEQYF	TGTGCCAGCAGCTTGGGAGGCGAGCAGTACTTC
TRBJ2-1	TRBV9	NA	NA	CASSVDVGGGYNEQFF	TGTGCCAGCAGCGTAGACGTGGGAGGGGGATACAATGAGCAGTTCTTC
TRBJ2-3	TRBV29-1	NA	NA	CSVEDRASTDTQYF	TGCAGCGTTGAAGATCGGGCCAGCACAGATACGCAGTATTTT
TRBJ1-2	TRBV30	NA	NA	CAWSGSLYGYTF	TGTGCCTGGAGTGGGTCTCTTTATGGCTACACCTTC
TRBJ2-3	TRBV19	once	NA	CASSSPGGDHTDTQYF	TGTGCCAGTAGTAGCCCCGGCGGGGACCACACAGATACGCAGTATTTT
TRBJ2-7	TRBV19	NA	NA	CASRSWRGPYYEQYF	TGTGCCAGTAGGTCTTGGCGGGGGCCATACTACGAGCAGTACTTC
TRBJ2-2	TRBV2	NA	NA	CASSAGAGELFF	TGTGCCAGCAGTGCAGGGGCCGGGGAGCTGTTTTTT
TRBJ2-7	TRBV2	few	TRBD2	CASSSQREALYEQYF	TGTGCCAGCAGTTCGCAGCGGGAGGCCCTCTACGAGCAGTACTTC
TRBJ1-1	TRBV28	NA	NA	CASSLEKGGYTEAFF	TGTGCCAGCAGTTTAGAGAAGGGAGGGTACACTGAAGCTTTCTTT
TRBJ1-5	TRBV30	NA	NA	CAWSVGTPNQPQHF	TGTGCCTGGAGTGTCGGGACACCTAATCAGCCCCAGCATTTT
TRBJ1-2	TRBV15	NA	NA	CATSRDKGYGYTF	TGTGCCACCAGCAGAGATAAGGGTTATGGCTACACCTTC
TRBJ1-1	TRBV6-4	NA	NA	CAPSGSRTGNTEAFF	TGTGCCCCCAGTGGGTCGAGGACGGGGAACACTGAAGCTTTCTTT
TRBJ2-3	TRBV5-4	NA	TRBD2	CASSREGPTDTQYF	TGTGCCAGCAGCCGGGAGGGCCCCACAGATACGCAGTATTTT
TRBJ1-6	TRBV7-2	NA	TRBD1	CASSLEDRVRSPLHF	TGTGCCAGCAGCTTAGAAGACAGGGTTAGGTCACCCCTCCACTTT
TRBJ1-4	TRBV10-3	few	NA	CAISEGREWEKLFF	TGTGCCATCAGTGAGGGCCGAGAGTGGGAAAAACTGTTTTTT
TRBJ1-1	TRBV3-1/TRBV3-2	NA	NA	CASSQFMHTEAFF	TGTGCCAGCAGCCAATTTATGCACACTGAAGCTTTCTTT
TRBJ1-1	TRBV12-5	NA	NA	CASGLRTNTEAFF	TGTGCTAGTGGTCTTAGGACGAACACTGAAGCTTTCTTT
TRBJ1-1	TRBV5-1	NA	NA	CASSPRGRLSTEAFF	TGCGCCAGCAGCCCCCGGGGGCGGTTGAGCACTGAAGCTTTCTTT
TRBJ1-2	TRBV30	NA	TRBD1	CAWSVGTGTRGYTF	TGTGCCTGGAGTGTTGGGACAGGGACTCGAGGCTACACCTTC
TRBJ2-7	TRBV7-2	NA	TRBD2	CASSSSGAPSSYEQYF	TGTGCCAGCAGCTCTAGCGGGGCCCCTAGCTCCTACGAGCAGTACTTC
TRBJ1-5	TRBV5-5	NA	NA	CASSSNSNQPQHF	TGTGCCAGCAGCTCTAACAGCAATCAGCCCCAGCATTTT
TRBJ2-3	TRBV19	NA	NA	CASSKNLDTQYF	TGTGCCAGTAGCAAAAACCTAGATACGCAGTATTTT
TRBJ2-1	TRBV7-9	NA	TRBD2	CASSLLSGIHNNEQFF	TGTGCCAGCAGCTTACTGAGCGGGATTCACAACAATGAGCAGTTCTTC